This entry is about one T cell receptor (beta chain). Its specificity is unknown. The data originate from a study of cytomegalovirus exposure and HLA in healthy donors. Study-level information: HLA-typed donors contributed about 85 million unique TCRs, which were held in an early data release.

Study-wide findings and caveats: CMV serostatus stood as the only immune exposure information on hand. Presence/absence analyses took donor sequencing depth as roughly uniform.

Amplification used 60 Vbeta primers and 13 Jbeta primers. Here immunoSEQ multiplex PCR was the method, and the copy in TCRdb shows in-frame clones only, minus some. The sample holds about 37,000 clones; roughly 76% are singletons and the top ten take about 10%. The source of this sequence is a middle-aged woman in good health and CMV-seronegative. The sequencing sample was made of PBMCs.

CDR3 sequence reads: CASSIGSGAGTDTQYF. In DNA, the CDR3 is TGTGCCAGTAGTATAGGTAGCGGGGCAGGCACAGATACGCAGTATTTT. The chain joins TRBV19 to TRBJ2-3; 8 nucleotides match TRBD2. In germline, CDR1 is LNHDA, CDR2 SQIVND (reference sequence). This CDR3 has 16 residues. Trimming at V came to 1 base and at J to 1 base, leaving 4 bases not matched to a gene.